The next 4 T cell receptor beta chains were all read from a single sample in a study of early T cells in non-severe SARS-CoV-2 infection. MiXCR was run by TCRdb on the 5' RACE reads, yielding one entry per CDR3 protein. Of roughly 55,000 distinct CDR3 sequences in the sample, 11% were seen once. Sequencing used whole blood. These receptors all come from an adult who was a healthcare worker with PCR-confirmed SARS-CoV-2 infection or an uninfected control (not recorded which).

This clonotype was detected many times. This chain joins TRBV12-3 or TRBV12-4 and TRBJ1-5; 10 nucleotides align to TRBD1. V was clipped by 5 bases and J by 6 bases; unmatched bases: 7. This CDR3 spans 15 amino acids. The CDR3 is CASSPGTGDSQPQHF. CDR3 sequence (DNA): TGTGCCAGCAGTCCCGGGACAGGGGACAGTCAGCCCCAGCATTTT.

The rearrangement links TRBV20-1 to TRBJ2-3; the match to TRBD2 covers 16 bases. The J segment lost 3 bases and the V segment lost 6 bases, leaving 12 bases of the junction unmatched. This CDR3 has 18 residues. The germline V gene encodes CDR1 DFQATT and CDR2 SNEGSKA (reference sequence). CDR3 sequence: CSARPGTSGRAMTDTQYF. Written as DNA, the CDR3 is TGCAGTGCCCGTCCCGGGACTAGCGGGAGGGCCATGACAGATACGCAGTATTTT.

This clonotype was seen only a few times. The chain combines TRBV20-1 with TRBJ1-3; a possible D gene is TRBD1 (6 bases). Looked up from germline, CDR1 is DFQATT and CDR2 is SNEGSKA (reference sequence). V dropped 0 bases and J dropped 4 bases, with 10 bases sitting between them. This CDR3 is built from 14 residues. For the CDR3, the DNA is TGCAGTGCTAGAGATCCAAGGGGGGGAAACACCATATATTTT. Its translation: CSARDPRGGNTIYF.

As DNA, the CDR3 is TGCGCCAGCAGCGGGCGACTAGCGGGGGACACCGGGGAGCTGTTTTTT. Residues: CASSGRLAGDTGELFF. The V gene is TRBV5-1, the J gene TRBJ2-2; 12 positions match TRBD2. The CDR3 spans 16 residues. Germline V CDR1 and CDR2: SGHRS, YFSETQ. The ends lost 4 bases at V and 3 bases at J; junction bases unmatched: 4.